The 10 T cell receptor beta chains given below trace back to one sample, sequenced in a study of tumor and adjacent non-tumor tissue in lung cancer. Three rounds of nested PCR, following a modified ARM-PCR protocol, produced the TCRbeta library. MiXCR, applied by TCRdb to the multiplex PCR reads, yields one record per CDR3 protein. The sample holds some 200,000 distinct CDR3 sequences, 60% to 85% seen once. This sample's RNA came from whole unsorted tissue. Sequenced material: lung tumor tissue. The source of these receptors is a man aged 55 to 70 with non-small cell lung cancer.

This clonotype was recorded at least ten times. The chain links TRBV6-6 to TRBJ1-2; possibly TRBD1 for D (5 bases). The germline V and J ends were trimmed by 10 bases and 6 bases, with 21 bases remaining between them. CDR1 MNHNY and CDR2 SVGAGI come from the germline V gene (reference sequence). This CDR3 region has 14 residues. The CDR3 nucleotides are TGTGCCATTCAAGGGGTGAGGGTGCGGCATGGCTACACCTTC. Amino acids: CAIQGVRVRHGYTF.

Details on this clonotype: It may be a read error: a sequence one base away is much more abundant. Here the CDR3 DNA reads TGCGCCAGCAGCCAAGATGGGGTGAGGAACAATCAGCCCCAGCATTTT. This sequence encodes CASSQDGVRNNQPQHF. This chain connects TRBV4-3 to TRBJ1-5; D unresolved. The CDR3 sequence is 16 residues long. The ends were cut back, 0 bases at V and 3 bases at J, with 12 bases in the middle. Germline CDR1 and CDR2: LGHNA and YSLEER.

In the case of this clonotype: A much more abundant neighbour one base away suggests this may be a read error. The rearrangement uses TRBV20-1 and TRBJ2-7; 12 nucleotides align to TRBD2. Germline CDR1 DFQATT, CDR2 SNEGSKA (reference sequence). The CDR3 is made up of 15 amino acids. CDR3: CSATSGGAGSYELYF. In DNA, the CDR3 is TGCAGTGCTACTAGCGGGGGGGCGGGCTCCTACGAGCTGTACTTC.

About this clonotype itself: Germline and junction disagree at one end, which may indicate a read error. Here the CDR3 DNA reads TGCGCCAGCAGTTTGGCCCCTAGGACAGATTCACCCCTCCACTTT. This gives the protein CASSLAPRTDSPLHF. The chain recombines TRBV5-1 with TRBJ1-6; D is possibly TRBD1 (6 bases). There are 15 residues in the CDR3. Germline V gene lookup returns CDR1 SGHRS and CDR2 YFSETQ.

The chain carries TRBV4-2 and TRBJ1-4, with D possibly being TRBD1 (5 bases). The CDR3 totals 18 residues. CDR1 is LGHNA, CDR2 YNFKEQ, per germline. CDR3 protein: CTGSHDGPSQATNEKLFF. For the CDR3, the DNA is TGTACCGGCAGCCATGACGGTCCGTCACAGGCAACTAATGAAAAACTGTTTTTT.

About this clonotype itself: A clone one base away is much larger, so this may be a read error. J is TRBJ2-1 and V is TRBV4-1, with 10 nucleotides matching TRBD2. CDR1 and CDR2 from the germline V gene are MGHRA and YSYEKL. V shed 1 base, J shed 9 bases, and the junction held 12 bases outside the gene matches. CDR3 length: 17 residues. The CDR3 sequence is CASSQGGLADDRVEQFF. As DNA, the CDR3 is TGCGCCAGCAGCCAAGGCGGACTAGCGGATGACCGTGTTGAGCAGTTCTTC.

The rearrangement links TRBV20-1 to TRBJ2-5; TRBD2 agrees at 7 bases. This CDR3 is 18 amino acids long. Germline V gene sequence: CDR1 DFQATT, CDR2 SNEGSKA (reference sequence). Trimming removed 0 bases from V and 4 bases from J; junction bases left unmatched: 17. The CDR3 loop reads CSARDLRRLAVVGETQYF. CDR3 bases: TGCAGTGCTAGAGATTTGAGAAGGCTAGCGGTAGTGGGAGAGACCCAGTACTTC.

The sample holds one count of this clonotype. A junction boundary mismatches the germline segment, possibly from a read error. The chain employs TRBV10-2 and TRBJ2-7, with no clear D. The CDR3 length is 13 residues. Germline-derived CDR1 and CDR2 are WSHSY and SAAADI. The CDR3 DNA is TGCGCCAGCAGTGACGGCATCTCCCACCAGCAGTATTTC. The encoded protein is CASSDGISHQQYF.

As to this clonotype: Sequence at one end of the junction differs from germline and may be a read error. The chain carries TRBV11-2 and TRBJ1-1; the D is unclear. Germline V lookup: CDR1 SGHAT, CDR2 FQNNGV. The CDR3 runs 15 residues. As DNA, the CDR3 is TGTACCAGCAGCTTAGAAGGTGGGGTTAGCACTGATGCTTTCTTT. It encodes CTSSLEGGVSTDAFF.

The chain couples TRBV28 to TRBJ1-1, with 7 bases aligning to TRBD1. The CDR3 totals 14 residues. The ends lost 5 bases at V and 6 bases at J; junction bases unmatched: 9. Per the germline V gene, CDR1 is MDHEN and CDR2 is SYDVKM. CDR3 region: CASSHRQGSSEAFF. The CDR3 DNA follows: TGTGCCAGCAGTCATCGACAGGGATCCTCTGAAGCTTTCTTT.